This T cell receptor (beta chain) was found in a study of blood T cell repertoires in COVID-19. Clones were sequenced by immunoSEQ multiplex PCR, and TCRdb holds only the in-frame ones, with some missing. The profile covers about 290,000 clones, with about 82% appearing a single time and less than 4.5% taken by the ten largest. This CDR3 has 15 residues. The germline gives CDR1 SGHTA, CDR2 FQGTGA. V lost 6 bases, J lost 7 bases, and 8 bases stayed unmatched. The sample was peripheral blood. This TCR was sampled from a woman aged 45-59 years with active or convalescent COVID-19. V is TRBV7-3 and J is TRBJ1-6; 8 bases fit TRBD1. CDR3 sequence: CASSLQGVGNSPLHF. The CDR3 coding sequence is TGTGCCAGCAGTTTACAGGGGGTAGGAAATTCACCCCTCCACTTT. Full variable domain (remainder filled in from reference TRBV7-3 and TRBJ1-6): GAGVSQTPSNKVTEKGKYVELRCDPISGHTALYWYRQSLGQGPEFLIYFQGTGAADDSGLPNDRFFAVRPEGSVSTLKIQRTERGDSAVYLCASSLQGVGNSPLHFGNGTRLTVT.